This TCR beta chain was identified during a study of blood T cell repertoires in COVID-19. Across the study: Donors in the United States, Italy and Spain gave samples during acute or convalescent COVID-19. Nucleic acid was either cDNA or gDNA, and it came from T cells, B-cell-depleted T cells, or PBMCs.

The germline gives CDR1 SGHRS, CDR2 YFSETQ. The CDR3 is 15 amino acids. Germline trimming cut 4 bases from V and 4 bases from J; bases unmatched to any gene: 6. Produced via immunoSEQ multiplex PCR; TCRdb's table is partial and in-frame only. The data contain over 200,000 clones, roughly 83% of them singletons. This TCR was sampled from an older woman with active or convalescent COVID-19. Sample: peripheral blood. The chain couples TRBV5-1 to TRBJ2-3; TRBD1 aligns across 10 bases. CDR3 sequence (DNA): TGCGCCAGCAGCCCCGGGACAGGGGTACCAGATACGCAGTATTTT. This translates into CASSPGTGVPDTQYF.